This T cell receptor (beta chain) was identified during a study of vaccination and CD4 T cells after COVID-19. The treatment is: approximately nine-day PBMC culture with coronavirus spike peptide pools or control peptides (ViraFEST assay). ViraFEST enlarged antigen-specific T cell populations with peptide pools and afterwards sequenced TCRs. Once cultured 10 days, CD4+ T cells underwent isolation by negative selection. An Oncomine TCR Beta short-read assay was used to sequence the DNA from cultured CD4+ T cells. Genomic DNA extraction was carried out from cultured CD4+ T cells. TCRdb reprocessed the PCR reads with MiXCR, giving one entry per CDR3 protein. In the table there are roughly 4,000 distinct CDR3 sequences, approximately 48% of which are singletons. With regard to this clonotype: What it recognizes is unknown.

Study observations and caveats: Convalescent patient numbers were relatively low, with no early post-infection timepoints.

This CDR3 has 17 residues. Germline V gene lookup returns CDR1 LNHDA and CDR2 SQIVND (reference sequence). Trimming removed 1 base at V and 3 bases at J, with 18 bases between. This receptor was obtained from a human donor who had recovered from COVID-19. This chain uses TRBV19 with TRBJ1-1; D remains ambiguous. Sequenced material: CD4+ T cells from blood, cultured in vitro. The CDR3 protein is CASSIVFTSPRDTEAFF. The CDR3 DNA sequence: TGTGCCAGTAGTATAGTTTTTACCTCGCCAAGGGACACTGAAGCTTTCTTT. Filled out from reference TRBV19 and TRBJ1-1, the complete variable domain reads DGGITQSPKYLFRKEGQNVTLSCEQNLNHDAMYWYRQDPGQGLRLIYYSQIVNDFQKGDIAEGYSVSREKKESFPLTVTSAQKNPTAFYLCASSIVFTSPRDTEAFFGQGTRLTVV.